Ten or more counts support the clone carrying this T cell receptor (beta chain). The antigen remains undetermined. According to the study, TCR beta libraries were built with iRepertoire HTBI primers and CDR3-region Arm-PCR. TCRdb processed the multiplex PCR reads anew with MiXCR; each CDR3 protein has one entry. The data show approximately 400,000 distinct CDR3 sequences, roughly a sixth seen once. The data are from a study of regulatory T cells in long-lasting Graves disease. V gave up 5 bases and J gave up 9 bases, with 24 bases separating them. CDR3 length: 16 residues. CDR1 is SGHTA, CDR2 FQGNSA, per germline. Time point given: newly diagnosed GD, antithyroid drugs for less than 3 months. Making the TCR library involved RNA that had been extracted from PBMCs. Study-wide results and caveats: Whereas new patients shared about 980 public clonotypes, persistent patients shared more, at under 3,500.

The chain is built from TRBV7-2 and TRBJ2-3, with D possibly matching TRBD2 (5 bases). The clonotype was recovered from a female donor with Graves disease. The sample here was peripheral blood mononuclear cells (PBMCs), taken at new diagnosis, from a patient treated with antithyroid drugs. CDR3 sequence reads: CASSARISEHHGTQYF. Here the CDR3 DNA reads TGTGCCAGCAGCGCCCGGATTAGCGAACATCACGGAACGCAGTATTTT.